One T cell receptor beta chain is described in this entry. Its specificity is not known. CDR1 is SEHNR and CDR2 is FQNEAQ in the germline V gene (reference sequence). Trimming left V 5 bases short and J 4 bases short, with 23 bases between. The CDR3 sequence is 17 residues long. Method: immunoSEQ multiplex PCR; TCRdb's copy keeps in-frame clones and lacks some. The sample includes tens of thousands of clones, more than 70% of them seen just once. The sample belongs to a study of T cell responses to AZD1222 COVID-19 vaccine. General study results and limits: Targets within unmutated variant regions were reportedly found for nearly half of spike-specific TCRs. With dominance at 160-218 and 743-854, vaccine-associated CD4 TCRs spanned spike. Receipt of two AZD1222 doses was followed by a rise in Spike-specific TCR breadth and depth.

Source: peripheral blood, taken on day 0 of AZD1222 vaccination. V gene TRBV7-9 combines with J gene TRBJ2-5; D unclear. This clonotype originated in an adult in good health. CDR3 nucleotides: TGTGCCAGCAGCGTGAAAGGAGAGCCGTCCTCCGGAGAGACCCAGTACTTC. Translating gives CASSVKGEPSSGETQYF.